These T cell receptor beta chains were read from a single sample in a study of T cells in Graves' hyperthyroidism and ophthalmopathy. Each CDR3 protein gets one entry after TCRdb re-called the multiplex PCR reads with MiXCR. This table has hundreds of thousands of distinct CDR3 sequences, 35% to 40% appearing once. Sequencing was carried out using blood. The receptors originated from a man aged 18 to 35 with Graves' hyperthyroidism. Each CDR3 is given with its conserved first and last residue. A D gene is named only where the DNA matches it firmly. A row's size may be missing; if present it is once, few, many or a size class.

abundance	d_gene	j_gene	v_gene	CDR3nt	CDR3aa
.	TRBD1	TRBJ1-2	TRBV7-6	TGTGCCAGCAGCTCATGGCCCAAGACAGGGGCCGCTAACTATGGCTACACCTTC	CASSSWPKTGAANYGYTF
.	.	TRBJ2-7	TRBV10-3	TGTGCCAGCAGCCTCCTCGGACAAGAGCAGTACTTC	CASSLLGQEQYF
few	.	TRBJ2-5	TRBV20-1	TGCAGTGCTGTACCGGGCCAAAAAGAGACCCAGTACTTC	CSAVPGQKETQYF
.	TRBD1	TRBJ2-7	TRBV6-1	TGTGCCAGCAGTAAAAACAGGGGGCCCGAGCAGTACTTC	CASSKNRGPEQYF
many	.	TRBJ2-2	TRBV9	TGTGCCAGCAGCGTAGTGGGTCGACCCGGGGAGCTGTTTTTT	CASSVVGRPGELFF
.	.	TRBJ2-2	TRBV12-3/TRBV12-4	TGTGCCAGCAGTCCTCCCCCCCACACCGGGGAGCTGTTTTTT	CASSPPPHTGELFF
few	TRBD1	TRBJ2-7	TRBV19	TGTGCCAGTAGTGCCGTCCCGGGACAGGGGGCCCGGGAGCAGTACTTC	CASSAVPGQGAREQYF
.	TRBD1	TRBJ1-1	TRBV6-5	TGTGCCAGCAGTCATGGACAGGGGGGCACTGAAGCTTTCTTT	CASSHGQGGTEAFF
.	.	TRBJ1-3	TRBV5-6	TGTGCCAGCAGCTTCGGGAGGTCTGGAAACACCATATATTTT	CASSFGRSGNTIYF
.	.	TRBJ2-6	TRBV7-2	TGTGCCAGCAGCATGACCCACTCTGGGGCCAACGTCCTGACTTTC	CASSMTHSGANVLTF
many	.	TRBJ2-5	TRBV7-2	TGTGCCAGCAGCTTATCGGGGTTGCAGACCCAGTACTTC	CASSLSGLQTQYF
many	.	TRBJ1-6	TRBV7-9	TGTGCCAGCAATCCCGACATTCTTACTTCACCCCTCCACTTT	CASNPDILTSPLHF
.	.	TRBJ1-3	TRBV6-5	TGTGCCAGCAGTTACTCGATTTTAGGGTTGGGGGACTCTGGAAACACCATATATTTT	CASSYSILGLGDSGNTIYF
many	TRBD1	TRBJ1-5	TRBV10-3	TGTGCCACCGGGACAGGGGATTATCAGCCCCAGCATTTT	CATGTGDYQPQHF
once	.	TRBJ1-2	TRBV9	TGTGCCAGAAGTCACCGACAGTTAGCTAACTATGGCTACACCTTC	CARSHRQLANYGYTF
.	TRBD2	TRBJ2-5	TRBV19	TGTGCCAGTAGTAAGACTAGCGGGAGGGCTCTGGAGACCCAGTACTTC	CASSKTSGRALETQYF
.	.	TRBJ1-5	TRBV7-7	TGTGCTAGCAGCTCCTCAAGCGGGCAGGGGTATCAGCCCCAGCATTTT	CASSSSSGQGYQPQHF
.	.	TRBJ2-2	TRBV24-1	TGTGCCAGCAGCTTGGCCGCAGGGAAGAACACCGGGGAGCTGTTTTTT	CASSLAAGKNTGELFF
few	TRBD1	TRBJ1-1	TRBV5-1	TGTGCCAGCAGCCCGGACAGGGGGCTTGGTGAAGCTTTCTTT	CASSPDRGLGEAFF
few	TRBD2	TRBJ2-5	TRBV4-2	TGTGCCAGCAGCCAAGATGGACTAGCGGTAGAGACCCAGTACTTC	CASSQDGLAVETQYF
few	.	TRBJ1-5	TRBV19	TGTGCCAGTAGTATTTTTGGGAATAGCAATCAGCCCCAGCATTTT	CASSIFGNSNQPQHF
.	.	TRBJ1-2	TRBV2	TGTGCCAGCAGTGAAACAGGGTTCGGCTACACCTTC	CASSETGFGYTF
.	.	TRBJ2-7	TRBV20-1	TGCAGTGCTAGAGATGGAGACAGGCCCTACGAGCAGTACTTC	CSARDGDRPYEQYF
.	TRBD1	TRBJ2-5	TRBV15	TGTGCCACCAGCTCCCCGGACAGGGGTGCCGAGACCCAGTACTTC	CATSSPDRGAETQYF
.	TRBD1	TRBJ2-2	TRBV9	TGTGCCAGCAGCCCCCTGACAGGGCAGAACACCGGGGAGCTGTTTTTT	CASSPLTGQNTGELFF
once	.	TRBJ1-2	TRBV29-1	TGCAGCCCCTCCGCACCATACTATGGCTACACCTTC	CSPSAPYYGYTF
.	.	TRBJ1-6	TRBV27	TGTGCCAGCAGTCCTCAGCACTTTAGATTCATACCCCTCCACTTT	CASSPQHFRFIPLHF
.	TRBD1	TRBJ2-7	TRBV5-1	TGCGCCAGCAGCTTGGAAACCGGGACAGGGTACGAGCAGTACTTC	CASSLETGTGYEQYF
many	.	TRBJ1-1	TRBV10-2	TGCGCCAGCAGTGAGTCAGGACTGGATGAAGCTTTCTTT	CASSESGLDEAFF
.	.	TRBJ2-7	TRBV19	TGTGCCAGTAGTATGGGGAATGAGCCCTACGAGCAGTACTTC	CASSMGNEPYEQYF
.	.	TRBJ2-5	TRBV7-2	TGTGCCAGCAGCAGAGCCCCAGGCGAGACCCAGTACTTC	CASSRAPGETQYF
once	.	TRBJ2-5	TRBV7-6	TGTGCCAGCAGCTTAAGCGGAATGGAGGAGACCCAGTACTTC	CASSLSGMEETQYF
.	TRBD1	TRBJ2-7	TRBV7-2	TGTGCCAGCGAATCTATGGACAGGAACTCCTACGAGCAGTACTTC	CASESMDRNSYEQYF
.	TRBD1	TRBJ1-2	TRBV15	TGTGCCACCAGCAGGGCTGGACAGGCCTATGGCTACACCTTC	CATSRAGQAYGYTF
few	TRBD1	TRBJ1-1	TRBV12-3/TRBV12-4	TGTGCCAGTTTAGGGACAGGGGACACTGAAGCTTTCTTT	CASLGTGDTEAFF
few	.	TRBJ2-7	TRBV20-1	TGCAGTGCTAGAGGCGTAGGGGGAGTCTACGAGCAGTACTTC	CSARGVGGVYEQYF
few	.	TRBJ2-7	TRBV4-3	TGCGCCAGCAGCCAAGATAAAAACAGCCTTTACGAGCAGTACTTC	CASSQDKNSLYEQYF
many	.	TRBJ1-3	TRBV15	TGTGCCACCAGCAGAGATAGAAACTCTGGAAACACCATATATTTT	CATSRDRNSGNTIYF
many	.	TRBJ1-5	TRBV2	TGTGCCAGCAGTGGAGGGCTACTAAATCAGCCCCAGCATTTT	CASSGGLLNQPQHF
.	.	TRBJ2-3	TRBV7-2	TGTGCCAGCAGCTCAAACGGGGATGCAGATACGCAGTATTTT	CASSSNGDADTQYF
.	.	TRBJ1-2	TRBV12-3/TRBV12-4	TGTGCCAGCAGTCCCAAAGGAAGCTATGGCTACACCTTC	CASSPKGSYGYTF
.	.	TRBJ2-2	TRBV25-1	TGTGCCAGCAGGGGTCGGGGGCTCGGGGAGCTGTTTTTT	CASRGRGLGELFF
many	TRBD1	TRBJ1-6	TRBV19	TGTGCCAGTAACAGGGGGCAGAATTCACCCCTCCACTTT	CASNRGQNSPLHF
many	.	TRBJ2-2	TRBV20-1	TGCAGTGCTAAGGGGAGCACACATACCGGGGAGCTGTTTTTT	CSAKGSTHTGELFF
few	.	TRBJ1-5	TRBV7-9	TGTGCCAGCAGCTCTGCGGTGGGGAATCAGCCCCAGCATTTT	CASSSAVGNQPQHF
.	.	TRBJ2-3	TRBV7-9	TGTGCCAGCAGTCCCTTCAGCGGAGCTAGCACAGATACGCAGTATTTT	CASSPFSGASTDTQYF
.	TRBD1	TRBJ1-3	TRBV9	TGTGCCAGCAGCGTAGAGATGAGTTACAGGGGACCTCCCGGAAACACCATATATTTT	CASSVEMSYRGPPGNTIYF
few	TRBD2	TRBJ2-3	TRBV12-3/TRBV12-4	TGTGCCAGCAGCTTTGCGACTAGCGCCAGCACAGATACGCAGTATTTT	CASSFATSASTDTQYF
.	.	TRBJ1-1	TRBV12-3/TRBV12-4	TGTGCCAGCAGTTTGAATTTGGAGAACACTGAAGCTTTCTTT	CASSLNLENTEAFF
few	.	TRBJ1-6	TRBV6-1	TGTGCCAGCAGCCCCACTGGGCGGGGACATAATTCACCCCTCCACTTT	CASSPTGRGHNSPLHF
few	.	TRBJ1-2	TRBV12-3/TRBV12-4	TGTGCCAGCAGTTTAAGCGGGGTTACGGGCTACACCTTC	CASSLSGVTGYTF
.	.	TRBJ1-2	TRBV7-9	TGTGCCAGCAGCGTAGTGAAGGCAGATTATGGCTACACCTTC	CASSVVKADYGYTF
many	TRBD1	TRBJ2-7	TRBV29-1	TGCAGCGGGGCGACAGGGGAACCCTACGAGCAGTACTTC	CSGATGEPYEQYF
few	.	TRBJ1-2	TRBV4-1	TGCGCCAGCAGCCAAGTTTTCAGGGCGCAGTTCTGCACCTTC	CASSQVFRAQFCTF
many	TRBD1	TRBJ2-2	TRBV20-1	TGCAGTGCTAGGGAACGACAGGGAGCGGAGCTGTTTTTT	CSARERQGAELFF